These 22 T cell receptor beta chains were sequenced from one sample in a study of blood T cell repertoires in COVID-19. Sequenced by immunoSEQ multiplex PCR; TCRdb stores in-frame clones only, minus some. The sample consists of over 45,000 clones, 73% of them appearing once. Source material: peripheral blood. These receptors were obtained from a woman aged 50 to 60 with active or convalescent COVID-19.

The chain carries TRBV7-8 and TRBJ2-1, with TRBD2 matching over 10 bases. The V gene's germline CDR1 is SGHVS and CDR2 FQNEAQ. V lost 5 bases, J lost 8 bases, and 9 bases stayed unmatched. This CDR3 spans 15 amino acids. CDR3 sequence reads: CASSPRGAGGDEQFF. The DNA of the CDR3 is TGTGCCAGCAGCCCTCGAGGAGCGGGAGGGGATGAGCAGTTCTTC.

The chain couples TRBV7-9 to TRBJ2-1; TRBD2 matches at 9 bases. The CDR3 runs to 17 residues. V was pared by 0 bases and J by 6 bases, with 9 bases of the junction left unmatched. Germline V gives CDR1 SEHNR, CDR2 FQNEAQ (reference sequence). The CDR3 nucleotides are TGTGCCAGCAGCTTAGCGCTGAGCGGGAGGAAGGGCAATGAGCAGTTCTTC. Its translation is CASSLALSGRKGNEQFF.

The chain's CDR3 is CASSSLTGNNEQFF. The DNA for the CDR3 is TGTGCCAGCAGCTCCCTGACAGGGAACAATGAGCAGTTCTTC. This chain links TRBV11-2 with TRBJ2-1, with 7 bases lining up with TRBD1. Germline CDR1 reads SGHAT; CDR2 reads FQNNGV. The CDR3 spans 14 residues. Germline trimming cut 4 bases from V and 5 bases from J; bases unmatched to any gene: 5.

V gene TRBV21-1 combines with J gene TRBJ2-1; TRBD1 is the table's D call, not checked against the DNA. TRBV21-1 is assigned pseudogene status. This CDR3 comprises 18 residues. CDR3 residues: CASSHRTPLKYTYNEQFF. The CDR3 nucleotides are TGTGCCAGCAGCCATCGGACACCCTTAAAATATACCTACAATGAGCAGTTCTTC.

DNA of the CDR3: TGTGCCAGCAGAAATGCCGTAGGGACTAGCGGGAGGGCCGGAAGGACCGGGGAGCTGTTTTTT. Protein: CASRNAVGTSGRAGRTGELFF. This chain uses TRBV28 with TRBJ2-2, with TRBD2 matching over 16 bases. The length of the CDR3 is 21 residues. Looked up from germline, CDR1 is MDHEN and CDR2 is SYDVKM. V shed 6 bases, J shed 5 bases, and the junction held 18 bases outside the gene matches.

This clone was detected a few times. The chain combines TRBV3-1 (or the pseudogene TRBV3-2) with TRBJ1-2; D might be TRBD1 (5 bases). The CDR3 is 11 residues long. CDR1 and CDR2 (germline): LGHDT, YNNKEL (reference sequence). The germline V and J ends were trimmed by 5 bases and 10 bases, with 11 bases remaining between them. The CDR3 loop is CASSSGQAYTF. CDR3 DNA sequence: TGTGCCAGCAGCTCTGGACAAGCCTACACCTTC.

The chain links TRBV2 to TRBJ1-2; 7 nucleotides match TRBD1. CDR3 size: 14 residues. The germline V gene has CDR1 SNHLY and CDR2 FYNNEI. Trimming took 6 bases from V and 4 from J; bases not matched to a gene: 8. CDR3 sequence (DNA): TGTGCCAGCAGGCCCGGGACAGCCGGCTATGGCTACACCTTC. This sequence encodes CASRPGTAGYGYTF.

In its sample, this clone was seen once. The CDR3 nucleotides are TGCGCCAGCAGCCAGACCAGCAGGGGCTCCTACAATGAGCAGTTCTTC. Protein product: CASSQTSRGSYNEQFF. This rearrangement joins TRBV4-1 to TRBJ2-1; weak D call: TRBD1 (6 bases). CDR3 length: 16 amino acids. The germline V gene has CDR1 MGHRA and CDR2 YSYEKL. Between the trimmed V and J ends, which lost 3 bases and 0 bases, there was a span of 12 bases.

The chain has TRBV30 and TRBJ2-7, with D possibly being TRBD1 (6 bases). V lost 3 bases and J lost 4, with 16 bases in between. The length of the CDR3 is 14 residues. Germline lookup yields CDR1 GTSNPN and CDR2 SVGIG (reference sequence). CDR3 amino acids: CAWSRVTGRYEQYF. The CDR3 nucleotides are TGTGCCTGGAGCAGGGTAACAGGGCGATACGAGCAGTACTTC.

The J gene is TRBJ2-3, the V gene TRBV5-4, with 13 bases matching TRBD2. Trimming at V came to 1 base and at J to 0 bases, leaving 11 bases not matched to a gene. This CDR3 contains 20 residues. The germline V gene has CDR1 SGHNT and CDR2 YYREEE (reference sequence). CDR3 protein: CASSLYGLAGVLYSTDTQYF. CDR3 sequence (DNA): TGTGCCAGCAGCTTGTATGGACTAGCGGGAGTTCTTTATAGCACAGATACGCAGTATTTT.

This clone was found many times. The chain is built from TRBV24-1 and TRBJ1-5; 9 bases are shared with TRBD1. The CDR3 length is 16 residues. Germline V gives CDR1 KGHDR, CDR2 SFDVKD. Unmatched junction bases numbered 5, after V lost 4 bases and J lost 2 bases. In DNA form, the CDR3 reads TGTGCCACCAGTGAATCACAGGGGGCGGGCAATCAGCCCCAGCATTTT. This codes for CATSESQGAGNQPQHF.

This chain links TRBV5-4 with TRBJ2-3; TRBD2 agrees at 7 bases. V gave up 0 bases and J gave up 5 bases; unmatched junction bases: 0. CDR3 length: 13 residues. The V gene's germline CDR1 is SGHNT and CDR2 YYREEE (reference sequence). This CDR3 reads CASSLAGGDTQYF. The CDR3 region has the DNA TGTGCCAGCAGCTTGGCGGGAGGAGATACGCAGTATTTT.

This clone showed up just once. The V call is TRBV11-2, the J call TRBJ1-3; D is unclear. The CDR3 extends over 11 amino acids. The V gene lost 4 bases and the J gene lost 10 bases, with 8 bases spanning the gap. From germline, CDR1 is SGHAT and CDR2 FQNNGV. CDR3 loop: CASSSTPTIYF. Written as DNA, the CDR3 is TGTGCCAGCAGCTCTACCCCGACCATATATTTT.

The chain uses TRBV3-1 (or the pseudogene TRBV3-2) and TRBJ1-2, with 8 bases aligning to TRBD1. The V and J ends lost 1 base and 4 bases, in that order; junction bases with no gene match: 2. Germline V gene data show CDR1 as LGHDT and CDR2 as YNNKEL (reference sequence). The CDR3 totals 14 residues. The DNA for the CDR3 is TGTGCCAGCAGCCAAGGGACAGGGTCCTATGGCTACACCTTC. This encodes CASSQGTGSYGYTF.

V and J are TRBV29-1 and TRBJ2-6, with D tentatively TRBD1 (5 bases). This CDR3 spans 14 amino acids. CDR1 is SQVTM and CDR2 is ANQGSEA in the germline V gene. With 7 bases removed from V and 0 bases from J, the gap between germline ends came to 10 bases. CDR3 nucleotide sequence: TGCAGCGCAAAGGGGAACTCTGGGGCCAACGTCCTGACTTTC. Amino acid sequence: CSAKGNSGANVLTF.

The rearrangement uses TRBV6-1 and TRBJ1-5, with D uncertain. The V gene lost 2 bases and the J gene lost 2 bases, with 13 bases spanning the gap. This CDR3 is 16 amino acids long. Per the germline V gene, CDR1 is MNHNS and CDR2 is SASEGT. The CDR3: CASSESLVRGNQPQHF. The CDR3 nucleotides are TGTGCCAGCAGTGAAAGTCTTGTACGGGGCAATCAGCCCCAGCATTTT.

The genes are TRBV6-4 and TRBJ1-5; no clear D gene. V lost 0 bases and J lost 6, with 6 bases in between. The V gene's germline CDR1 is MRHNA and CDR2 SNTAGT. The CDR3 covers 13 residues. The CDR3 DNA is TGTGCCAGCAGTGACTCTCCGGGTCAGCCCCAGCATTTT. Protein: CASSDSPGQPQHF.

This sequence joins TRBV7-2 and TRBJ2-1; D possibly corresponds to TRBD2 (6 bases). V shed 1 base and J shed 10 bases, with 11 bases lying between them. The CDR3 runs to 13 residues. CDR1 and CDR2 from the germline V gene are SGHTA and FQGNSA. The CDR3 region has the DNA TGTGCCAGCAGCTTAGTCAAGAGCGGGGAGCAGTTCTTC. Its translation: CASSLVKSGEQFF.

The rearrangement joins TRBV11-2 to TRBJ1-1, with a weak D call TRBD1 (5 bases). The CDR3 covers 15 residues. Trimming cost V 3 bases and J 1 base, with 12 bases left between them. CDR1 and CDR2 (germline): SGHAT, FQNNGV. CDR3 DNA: TGTGCCAGCAGCTTTCTCCCAGGGCGGAACACTGAAGCTTTCTTT. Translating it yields CASSFLPGRNTEAFF.

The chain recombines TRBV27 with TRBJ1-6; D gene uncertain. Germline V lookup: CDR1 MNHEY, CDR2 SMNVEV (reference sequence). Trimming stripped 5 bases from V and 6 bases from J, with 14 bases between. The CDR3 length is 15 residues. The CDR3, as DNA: TGTGCCAGCAGTCCCCTGTCCCGGAGTAATTCACCCCTCCACTTT. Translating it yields CASSPLSRSNSPLHF.

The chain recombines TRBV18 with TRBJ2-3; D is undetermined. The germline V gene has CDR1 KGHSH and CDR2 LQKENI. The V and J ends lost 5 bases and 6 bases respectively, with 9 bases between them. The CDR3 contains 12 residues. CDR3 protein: CASSSSSDTQYF. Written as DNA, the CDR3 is TGTGCCAGCTCATCCTCCTCGGATACGCAGTATTTT.

The CDR3 bases are TGTGCCAGCAGCAAGTACTCAGCCAAAAACATTCAGTACTTC. Translation gives CASSKYSAKNIQYF. This chain joins TRBV21-1 and TRBJ2-4; TRBD2 is the table's D call and was not checked against the DNA. TRBV21-1 is an annotated pseudogene. The CDR3 is 14 amino acids.